These 16 T cell receptor beta chains came from one sample sequenced in a study of shared clonotypes between healthy human individuals. Here immunoSEQ multiplex PCR was the method, and the copy in TCRdb shows in-frame clones only, minus some. The sample records over 1.5 million clones, around 98% being singletons. The source material was naive CD4+ T cells sorted from blood. Subset: CD45RA+ positively selected. The receptors originated from a man aged 25-45 years in good health.

The V and J genes are TRBV4-2 and TRBJ2-1; possible D gene TRBD2, 6 bases. V shed 7 bases and J shed 6 bases, with 22 bases lying between them. Germline CDR1 LGHNA, CDR2 YNFKEQ. The CDR3 loop spans 16 amino acids. The CDR3 region has the DNA TGTGCCAGCACCACCGGCGGGAATCTAGCTTCCAATGAGCAGTTCTTC. It codes for CASTTGGNLASNEQFF.

V and J are TRBV11-3 and TRBJ2-1; D is unclear. Germline V gene sequence: CDR1 SGHNT, CDR2 YENEEA. The V and J ends lost 5 bases and 6 bases respectively, with 11 bases between them. The CDR3 is made up of 13 amino acids. The CDR3 nucleotides are TGTGCCAGCAGCACCACCAACCTCAATGAGCAGTTCTTC. Its protein is CASSTTNLNEQFF. Based on the CDR3 plus reference TRBV11-3 and TRBJ2-1, the full variable domain is EAGVVQSPRYKIIEKKQPVAFWCNPISGHNTLYWYLQNLGQGPELLIRYENEEAVDDSQLPKDRFSAERLKGVDSTLKIQPAELGDSAVYLCASSTTNLNEQFFGPGTRLTVL.

This chain joins TRBV28 and TRBJ1-2; 9 bases match TRBD1. The CDR3 contains 20 residues. After removal of 2 bases from V and 6 bases from J, the junction contained 22 bases not matched to a gene. Germline CDR1 reads MDHEN; CDR2 reads SYDVKM. Here the CDR3 DNA reads TGTGCCAGCAGTTTACTTCCGACCGGGGAGACAGGGGGTACTAAGAATGGCTACACCTTC. This codes for CASSLLPTGETGGTKNGYTF.

The rearrangement uses TRBV28 and TRBJ1-3; D is perhaps TRBD1 (5 bases). This CDR3 comprises 15 residues. The V and J ends lost 2 bases and 4 bases respectively, with 12 bases between them. Germline CDR1 and CDR2: MDHEN and SYDVKM. The CDR3: CASSLPTVDGNTIYF. The CDR3 nucleotides read TGTGCCAGCAGTTTACCGACAGTAGACGGAAACACCATATATTTT. The whole variable domain, filled in from reference TRBV28 and TRBJ1-3, reads DVKVTQSSRYLVKRTGEKVFLECVQDMDHENMFWYRQDPGLGLRLIYFSYDVKMKEKGDIPEGYSVSREKKERFSLILESASTNQTSMYLCASSLPTVDGNTIYFGEGSWLTVV.

CDR3 protein: CASSQDPQLHEQYF. The DNA of the CDR3 is TGCGCCAGCAGCCAAGACCCCCAACTCCACGAGCAGTACTTC. The chain is built from TRBV4-1 and TRBJ2-7; D unclear. Germline CDR1 reads MGHRA; CDR2 reads YSYEKL. V was trimmed by 0 bases and J by 5 bases, leaving 11 bases between them. The CDR3 extends over 14 amino acids.

V gene TRBV18 combines with J gene TRBJ1-1; no definite D call. CDR3 length: 12 amino acids. The germline V and J ends were trimmed by 1 base and 14 bases, with 14 bases remaining between them. CDR1 is KGHSH, CDR2 LQKENI, per germline. The CDR3 region has the DNA TGTGCCAGCTCACCACGAAACAGCGAAGAGTTCTTT. Protein product: CASSPRNSEEFF.

The chain carries TRBV5-6 and TRBJ1-2; D ambiguous. The CDR3 consists of 12 residues. V was shortened by 4 bases and J by 4 bases, with 8 bases between the two germline ends. Per germline, CDR1 SGHDT and CDR2 YYEEEE. The CDR3 spells CASSLPSYGYTF. The CDR3 coding sequence is TGTGCCAGCAGCCTACCCTCCTATGGCTACACCTTC.

A single count supports this clone. The genes are TRBV15 and TRBJ2-7; D unclear. V lost 1 base, J lost 6 bases, and 13 bases lay in between. This CDR3 region has 14 residues. Per the germline V gene, CDR1 is LNHNV and CDR2 is YYDKDF (reference sequence). CDR3 in amino acids: CATSRGPSKPEQYF. The CDR3 nucleotides are TGTGCCACCAGCAGAGGACCCAGTAAACCCGAGCAGTACTTC. The full variable domain, completed using reference TRBV15 and TRBJ2-7, is DAMVIQNPRYQVTQFGKPVTLSCSQTLNHNVMYWYQQKSSQAPKLLFHYYDKDFNNEADTPDNFQSRRPNTSFCFLDIRSPGLGDTAMYLCATSRGPSKPEQYFGPGTRLTVT.

The chain employs TRBV5-4 and TRBJ2-7; no clear D. CDR3 length: 14 amino acids. From germline, CDR1 is SGHNT and CDR2 YYREEE (reference sequence). V was cut by 0 bases and J by 3 bases, with 10 bases left in between. DNA for the CDR3: TGTGCCAGCAGCTTGGGCACGGTAGACTACGAGCAGTACTTC. It encodes CASSLGTVDYEQYF.

This chain uses TRBV19 with TRBJ1-2; TRBD1 matches 8 bases. This CDR3 contains 15 residues. V dropped 8 bases and J dropped 4; count of bases not matched to a gene: 12. Germline V gene sequence: CDR1 LNHDA, CDR2 SQIVND (reference sequence). CDR3 in DNA: TGTGCCAGTCGAACGCAGGGGGCGCTTACCTATGGCTACACCTTC. Its translation is CASRTQGALTYGYTF.

The chain is built from TRBV19 and TRBJ1-1; D is possibly TRBD1 (5 bases). This CDR3 comprises 14 residues. CDR1 and CDR2 (germline): LNHDA, SQIVND (reference sequence). The V end lost 5 bases, the J end lost 1 base, and 11 bases lay between the germline ends. Here the CDR3 DNA reads TGTGCCAGTAGTCCCAGGGTTGCGAACACTGAAGCTTTCTTT. Translating it yields CASSPRVANTEAFF.

The chain combines TRBV5-1 with TRBJ1-1; D is possibly TRBD1 (5 bases). Trimming removed 6 bases at V and 1 base at J, with 13 bases between. The CDR3 has 14 amino acids. The germline CDR1 and CDR2 sequences are SGHRS and YFSETQ. The CDR3 region is CASTEGQGNTEAFF. In DNA, the CDR3 is TGCGCCAGCACCGAGGGGCAGGGGAACACTGAAGCTTTCTTT.

The count of this clone is one. CDR3 in DNA: TGTGCCAGCAGCTTATTCGGGTTAGGGGGGGAGCTGTTTTTT. It translates to CASSLFGLGGELFF. This rearrangement joins TRBV7-2 to TRBJ2-2; D uncertain. The CDR3 is 14 amino acids. V lost 2 bases, J lost 8 bases, and 12 bases lay in between. CDR1 and CDR2 (germline): SGHTA, FQGNSA.

This chain connects TRBV4-1 to TRBJ2-2; TRBD2 agrees at 7 bases. This CDR3 region has 14 residues. V was clipped by 0 bases and J by 8 bases; unmatched bases: 3. Germline values: CDR1 MGHRA, CDR2 YSYEKL. CDR3 sequence reads: CASSQEGGKGELFF. The CDR3 DNA is TGCGCCAGCAGCCAAGAGGGGGGGAAGGGGGAGCTGTTTTTT.

The chain employs TRBV2 and TRBJ2-3; 8 nucleotides match TRBD1. The CDR3 runs 15 residues. V shed 11 bases and J 2 bases; nucleotides not matched to a gene: 12. The germline CDR1 and CDR2 sequences are SNHLY and FYNNEI. CDR3 in amino acids: CAGSPGQVNTDTQYF. CDR3 in DNA: TGTGCCGGGTCCCCGGGACAGGTGAACACAGATACGCAGTATTTT.

The CDR3 region has the DNA TGTGCCAGCTCACCATCGAGGAGGTGGAATGAAAAACTGTTTTTT. Protein: CASSPSRRWNEKLFF. The rearrangement joins TRBV18 to TRBJ1-4, with D hard to call. V shed 2 bases and J shed 5 bases, with 12 bases lying between them. The CDR3 loop spans 15 amino acids. CDR1 is KGHSH, CDR2 LQKENI, per germline.